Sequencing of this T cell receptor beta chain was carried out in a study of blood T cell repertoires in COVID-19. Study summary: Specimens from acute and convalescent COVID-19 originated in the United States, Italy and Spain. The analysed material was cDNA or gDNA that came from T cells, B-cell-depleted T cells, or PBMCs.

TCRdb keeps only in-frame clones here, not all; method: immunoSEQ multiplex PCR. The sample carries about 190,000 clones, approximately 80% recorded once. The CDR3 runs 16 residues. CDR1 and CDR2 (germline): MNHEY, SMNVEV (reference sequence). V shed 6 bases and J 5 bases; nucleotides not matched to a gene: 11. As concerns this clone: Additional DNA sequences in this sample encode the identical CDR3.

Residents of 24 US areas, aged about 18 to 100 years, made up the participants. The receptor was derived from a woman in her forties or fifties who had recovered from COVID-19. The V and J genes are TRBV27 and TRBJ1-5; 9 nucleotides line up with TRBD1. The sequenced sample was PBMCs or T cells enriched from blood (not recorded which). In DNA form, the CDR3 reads TGTGCCAGCAGCTCGGGGACAGGGCGTAGGGATCAGCCCCAGCATTTT. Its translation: CASSSGTGRRDQPQHF.